This T cell receptor beta chain was captured in a study of blood T cell repertoires in COVID-19. Looking at the study overall: COVID-19 samples, acute and convalescent, were from the United States, Italy and Spain. T cells, B-cell-depleted T cells, or PBMCs provided the cDNA or gDNA that served as material.

The CDR3 sequence is 17 residues long. Germline CDR1 SGHNT, CDR2 YYREEE (reference sequence). V was clipped by 3 bases and J by 0 bases; unmatched bases: 10. Each recovered donor of Cohort 3 presented with two negative PCRs, clearance, or symptom resolution. The protocol was immunoSEQ multiplex PCR, while the TCRdb copy is restricted to in-frame clones and leaves out a portion. The table has about 440,000 clones, roughly 88% seen once. The sequencing sample was made of PBMCs or T cells enriched from blood (not recorded which). This receptor was identified in a man aged 18 to 30 who had recovered from COVID-19. This sequence joins TRBV5-4 and TRBJ1-2; 8 bases are shared with TRBD1. This chain's CDR3 is CASSSVGTGQANYGYTF. CDR3 DNA: TGTGCCAGCAGCTCGGTTGGAACGGGACAGGCTAACTATGGCTACACCTTC.